The entry that follows covers one T cell receptor beta chain sequence. Antigen unknown. Trimming removed 5 bases at V and 9 bases at J, with 14 bases between. The CDR3 is made up of 12 amino acids. The germline V gene has CDR1 SQVTM and CDR2 ANQGSEA. In the PCR, 60 Vbeta and 13 Jbeta primers were used. Libraries were prepared by immunoSEQ multiplex PCR; TCRdb keeps only in-frame clonotypes and omits some of them. The repertoire consists of 95,000 to 150,000 clones, with approximately 80% occurring once and the leading ten covering approximately 2%. The sample belongs to a study of cytomegalovirus exposure and HLA in healthy donors. General study results and limits: A few V segments could not be told apart, such as TRBV6-2 and TRBV6-3, and were left out.

The TCR was taken from a middle-aged man in good health and CMV-seronegative. The V call is TRBV29-1, the J call TRBJ1-3; tentative D call: TRBD1 (5 bases). The sequenced sample was PBMCs. This chain's CDR3 is CSVWTTLGTIYF. The CDR3, as DNA: TGCAGCGTTTGGACAACCCTTGGCACCATATATTTT.